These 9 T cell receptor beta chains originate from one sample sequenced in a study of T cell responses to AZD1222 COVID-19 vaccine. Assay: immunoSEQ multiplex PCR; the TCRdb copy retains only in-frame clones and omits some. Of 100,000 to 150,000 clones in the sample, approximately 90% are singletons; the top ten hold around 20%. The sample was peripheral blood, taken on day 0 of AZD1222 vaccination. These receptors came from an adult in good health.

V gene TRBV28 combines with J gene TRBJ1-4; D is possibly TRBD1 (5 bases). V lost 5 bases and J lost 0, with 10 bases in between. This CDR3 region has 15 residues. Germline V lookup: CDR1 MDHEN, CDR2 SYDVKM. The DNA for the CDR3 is TGTGCCAGCAGTCCCTCGGGGGCAACTAATGAAAAACTGTTTTTT. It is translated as CASSPSGATNEKLFF.

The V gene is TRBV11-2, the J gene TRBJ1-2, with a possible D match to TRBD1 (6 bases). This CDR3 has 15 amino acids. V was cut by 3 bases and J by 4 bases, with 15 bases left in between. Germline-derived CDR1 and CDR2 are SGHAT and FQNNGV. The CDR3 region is CASSFTGFVSYGYTF. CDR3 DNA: TGTGCCAGCAGCTTCACAGGGTTTGTAAGCTATGGCTACACCTTC.

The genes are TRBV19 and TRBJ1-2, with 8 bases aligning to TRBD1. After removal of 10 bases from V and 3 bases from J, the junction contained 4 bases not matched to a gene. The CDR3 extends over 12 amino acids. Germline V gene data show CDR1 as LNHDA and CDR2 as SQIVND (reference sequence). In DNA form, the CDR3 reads TGTGCCACAGGGACAGGCCACTATGGCTACACCTTC. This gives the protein CATGTGHYGYTF.

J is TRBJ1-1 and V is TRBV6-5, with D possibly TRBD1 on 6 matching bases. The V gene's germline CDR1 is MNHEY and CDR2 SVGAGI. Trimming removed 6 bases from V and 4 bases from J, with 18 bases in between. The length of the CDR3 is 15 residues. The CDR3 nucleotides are TGTGCCAGCAGACCCGAGGGGGGTATTCGCACTGAAGCTTTCTTT. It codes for CASRPEGGIRTEAFF.

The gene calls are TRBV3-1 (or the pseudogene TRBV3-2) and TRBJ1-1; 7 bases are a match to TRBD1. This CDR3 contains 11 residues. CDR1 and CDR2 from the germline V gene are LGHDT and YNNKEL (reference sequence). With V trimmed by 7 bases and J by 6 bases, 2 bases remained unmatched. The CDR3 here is CASTRGAEAFF. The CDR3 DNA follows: TGTGCCAGCACCAGGGGGGCTGAAGCTTTCTTT.

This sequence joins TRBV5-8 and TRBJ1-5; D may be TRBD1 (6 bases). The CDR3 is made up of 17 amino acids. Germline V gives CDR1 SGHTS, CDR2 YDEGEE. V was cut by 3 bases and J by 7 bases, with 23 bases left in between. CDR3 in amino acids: CASSSPLPGVSAQPQHF. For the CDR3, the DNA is TGTGCCAGCAGCTCCCCTCTACCAGGGGTATCGGCCCAGCCCCAGCATTTT.

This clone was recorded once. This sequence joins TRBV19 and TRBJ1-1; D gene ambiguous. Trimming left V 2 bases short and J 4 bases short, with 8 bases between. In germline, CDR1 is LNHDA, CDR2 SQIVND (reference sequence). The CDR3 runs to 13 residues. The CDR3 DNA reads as TGTGCCAGTAGTATACTTTTGGGCACTGAAGCTTTCTTT. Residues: CASSILLGTEAFF. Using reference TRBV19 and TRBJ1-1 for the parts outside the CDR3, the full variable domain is DGGITQSPKYLFRKEGQNVTLSCEQNLNHDAMYWYRQDPGQGLRLIYYSQIVNDFQKGDIAEGYSVSREKKESFPLTVTSAQKNPTAFYLCASSILLGTEAFFGQGTRLTVV.

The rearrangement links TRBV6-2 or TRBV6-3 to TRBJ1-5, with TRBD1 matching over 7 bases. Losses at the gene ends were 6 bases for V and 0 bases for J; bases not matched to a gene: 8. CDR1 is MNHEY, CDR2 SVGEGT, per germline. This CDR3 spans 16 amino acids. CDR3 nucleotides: TGTGCCAGCAGCCCTCATGGGACAGCTAGCAATCAGCCCCAGCATTTT. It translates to CASSPHGTASNQPQHF.

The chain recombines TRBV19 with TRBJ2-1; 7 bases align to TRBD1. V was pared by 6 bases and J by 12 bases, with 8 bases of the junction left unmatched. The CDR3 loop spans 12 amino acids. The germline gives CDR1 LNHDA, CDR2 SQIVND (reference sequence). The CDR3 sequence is CASSPTGDVQFF. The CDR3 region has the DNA TGTGCCAGTAGCCCAACAGGGGATGTGCAGTTCTTC.